Shown below are 17 T cell receptor beta chains from a single sample sequenced in a study of monozygotic twins with inflammatory bowel disease (dated by TCRdb to the late 2010s). The protocol used for the library was 5' RACE. Sequenced on an Illumina HiSeq 2500. TCRdb reprocessed the reads and lists each CDR3 protein sequence as a single entry, with no DNA. The table for this sample shows hundreds of thousands of distinct CDR3 sequences. The biggest ten clones account for about 2.6% of the sample. Sequenced: blood. Every receptor here comes from a human donor with ulcerative colitis or Crohn's disease, or a healthy co-twin of an affected twin (not recorded which).

The CDR3 here is CASSSAPGYTF. The V gene is TRBV12-3 or TRBV12-4, the J gene TRBJ1-2. CDR3 length: 11 amino acids.

The chain is built from TRBV4-1 and TRBJ1-4; TCRdb lists TRBD1, though no DNA is available to test this call. This CDR3 spans 16 amino acids. The germline CDR1 and CDR2 sequences are MGHRA and YSYEKL. Here the CDR3 reads CASSRLKEGGAGKLFF.

The rearrangement links TRBV28 to TRBJ2-7; TCRdb designates TRBD1, a call that cannot be tested without DNA. The CDR3 covers 14 residues. The germline V gene has CDR1 MDHEN and CDR2 SYDVKM. CDR3 loop: CASSLRGWGYEQYF. The full variable domain, in which reference TRBV28 and TRBJ2-7 provide the parts outside the CDR3, is DVKVTQSSRYLVKRTGEKVFLECVQDMDHENMFWYRQDPGLGLRLIYFSYDVKMKEKGDIPEGYSVSREKKERFSLILESASTNQTSMYLCASSLRGWGYEQYFGPGTRLTVT.

The rearrangement joins TRBV2 to TRBJ2-1; the D call from TCRdb, TRBD1, cannot be confirmed without DNA. The CDR3 length is 18 residues. The germline CDR1 and CDR2 sequences are SNHLY and FYNNEI. The CDR3 spells CASSEVVGGTGGLNEQFF. Complete variable domain (other parts from reference TRBV2 and TRBJ2-1): EPEVTQTPSHQVTQMGQEVILRCVPISNHLYFYWYRQILGQKVEFLVSFYNNEISEKSEIFDDQFSVERPDGSNFTLKIRSTKLEDSAMYFCASSEVVGGTGGLNEQFFGPGTRLTVL.

V gene TRBV7-9 combines with J gene TRBJ1-4; the D call from TCRdb, TRBD1, cannot be confirmed without DNA. The length of the CDR3 is 15 residues. Germline CDR1 reads SEHNR; CDR2 reads FQNEAQ (reference sequence). CDR3 residues: CASSPGTGNNEKLFF. Based on the CDR3 plus reference TRBV7-9 and TRBJ1-4, the full variable domain is DTGVSQNPRHKITKRGQNVTFRCDPISEHNRLYWYRQTLGQGPEFLTYFQNEAQLEKSRLLSDRFSAERPKGSFSTLEIQRTEQGDSAMYLCASSPGTGNNEKLFFGSGTQLSVL.

The chain is built from TRBV7-9 and TRBJ1-1. The CDR3 spans 13 residues. Germline values: CDR1 SEHNR, CDR2 FQNEAQ (reference sequence). The CDR3 here is CASSLGESSEAFF.

The CDR3 reads CASSWTVYQPQHF. The chain joins TRBV7-2 to TRBJ1-5; TCRdb lists TRBD1, though no DNA is available to test this call. The CDR3 consists of 13 residues. Germline V lookup: CDR1 SGHTA, CDR2 FQGNSA.

The chain links TRBV5-1 to TRBJ2-1; TCRdb selects TRBD2, and the lack of DNA leaves this call unchecked. The CDR3 has 15 residues. In germline, CDR1 is SGHRS, CDR2 YFSETQ. The CDR3 loop reads CASSSQTSGVNEQFF.

This chain's CDR3 is CASSHAGGAYEQYF. V gene TRBV3-1 combines with J gene TRBJ2-7; TCRdb outputs TRBD1, but without DNA this stays unchecked. CDR3 size: 14 residues. Germline CDR1 is LGHDT and CDR2 is YNNKEL (reference sequence).

The CDR3 sequence is CASSQDRSHGDGYTF. The rearrangement uses TRBV4-3 and TRBJ1-2; the TRBD1 assignment by TCRdb is unverifiable without DNA. The germline CDR1 and CDR2 sequences are LGHNA and YSLEER. The CDR3 is 15 residues long.

The chain carries TRBV12-3 or TRBV12-4 and TRBJ2-7; absent DNA, TCRdb's TRBD1 call cannot be checked. CDR3 length: 17 residues. CDR3 sequence reads: CASSPETGAPHSYEQYF.

The V and J genes are TRBV12-3 or TRBV12-4 and TRBJ2-7; the TRBD1 assignment by TCRdb is unverifiable without DNA. The CDR3 is made up of 14 amino acids. The CDR3 spells CASSPTGHSYEQYF.

This chain joins TRBV5-1 and TRBJ2-1; the D call from TCRdb, TRBD2, cannot be confirmed without DNA. The CDR3 is 16 amino acids. CDR1 is SGHRS and CDR2 is YFSETQ in the germline V gene. CDR3 loop: CASSLEASGGANEQFF.

The chain is built from TRBV7-2 and TRBJ1-6; without DNA, the TCRdb call of TRBD1 cannot be checked. The germline V gene has CDR1 SGHTA and CDR2 FQGNSA. CDR3 length: 16 amino acids. CDR3 loop: CASSFGVQVYNSPLHF. Based on the CDR3 plus reference TRBV7-2 and TRBJ1-6, the full variable domain is GAGVSQSPSNKVTEKGKDVELRCDPISGHTALYWYRQSLGQGLEFLIYFQGNSAPDKSGLPSDRFSAERTGGSVSTLTIQRTQQEDSAVYLCASSFGVQVYNSPLHFGNGTRLTVT.

The chain uses TRBV7-2 and TRBJ1-2. Germline CDR1 SGHTA, CDR2 FQGNSA. The CDR3 extends over 15 amino acids. CDR3 sequence: CASSLGRTLPVGYTF.

The CDR3 reads CASSLIGENEQFF. The rearrangement links TRBV7-3 to TRBJ2-1. This CDR3 region has 13 residues. Germline V CDR1 and CDR2: SGHTA, FQGTGA.

The chain combines TRBV13 with TRBJ2-3; the TCRdb D gene call, TRBD2, has no DNA to confirm it. CDR1 is PRHDT and CDR2 is FYEKMQ in the germline V gene (reference sequence). The CDR3 sequence is 18 residues long. CDR3 region: CASSDTSGRRTRSDTQYF.